Listed below are T cell receptor beta chains from one sample, sequenced in a study of metastatic and nonmetastatic thyroid tumors. TCRdb redid the clone calls on the PCR reads using MiXCR. The sample records some 21,000 clones, approximately 11% being singletons. Sample: blood. The receptor source for this set is a female donor with papillary thyroid cancer or a benign thyroid nodule (not recorded which). Some clones in this sample may be carry-over from other donors' samples. The CDR3 runs from the conserved cysteine through the conserved F or W.

>TRBJ1-2|TRBV4-3
CASSQDRGTAGYTF
>TRBJ2-7|TRBV12-3/TRBV12-4
CASSLAGDEQYF
>TRBJ1-5|TRBV24-1
CATASHYSNQPQHF
>TRBJ1-5|TRBV12-3/TRBV12-4
CASSLNRESAQHF
>TRBJ2-1|TRBV5-1
CASSLGWTSGRHNEQFF
>TRBJ2-2|TRBV6-1
CASRGGGTGGNTGELFF
>TRBJ1-5|TRBV6-1
CASTRTEDQPQHF
>TRBJ2-2|TRBV3-1
CASSLQNTGELFF
>TRBJ1-2|TRBV28
CASSSGTNYGYTF
>TRBJ2-3|TRBV7-3
CASSDGGSTDTQYF
>TRBJ2-5|TRBV30
CAWSNPGGQTQYF
>TRBJ1-5|TRBV24-1
CATSVAGTAKPQHF
>TRBJ1-2|TRBV20-1
CSARDSGQANYGYTF
>TRBJ2-1|TRBV11-2
CASSLEYNEQFF
>TRBJ2-1|TRBV20-1
CSASSGRQAHEQFF
>TRBJ2-2|TRBV12-3/TRBV12-4
CASSPGLTGLVPVELFF
>TRBJ2-6|TRBV4-3
CASSQWFSGANVLTF
>TRBJ1-4|TRBV11-2
CASSTRGDSNEKLFF
>TRBJ1-2|TRBV19
CASSIGQSYGYTF
>TRBJ2-1|TRBV24-1
CATSDQTSGIPWGDEQFF
>TRBJ2-1|TRBV20-1
CSAKNLAVSYNEQFF
>TRBJ2-2|TRBV24-1
CATALGTAANTGELFF
>TRBJ2-1|TRBV29-1
CSVPKGADNEQFF
>TRBJ2-1|TRBV9
CASSVASGRGAYNEQFF
>TRBJ2-3|TRBV28
CASSLGRRTDTQYF
>TRBJ1-1|TRBV7-3
CASSFMTAPTEAFF